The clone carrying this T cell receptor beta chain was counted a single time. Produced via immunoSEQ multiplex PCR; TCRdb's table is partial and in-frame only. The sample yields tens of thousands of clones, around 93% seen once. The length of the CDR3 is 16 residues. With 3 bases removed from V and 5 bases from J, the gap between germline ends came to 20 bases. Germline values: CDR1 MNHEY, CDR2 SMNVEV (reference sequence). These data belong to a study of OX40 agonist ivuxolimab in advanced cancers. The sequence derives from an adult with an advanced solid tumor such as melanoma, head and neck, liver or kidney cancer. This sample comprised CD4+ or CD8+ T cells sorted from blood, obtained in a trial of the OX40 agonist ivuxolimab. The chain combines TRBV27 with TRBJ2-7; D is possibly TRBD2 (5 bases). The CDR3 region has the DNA TGTGCCAGCAGTTTTAGTCCGGGCCCACCCGGGGACGAGCAGTACTTC. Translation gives CASSFSPGPPGDEQYF.